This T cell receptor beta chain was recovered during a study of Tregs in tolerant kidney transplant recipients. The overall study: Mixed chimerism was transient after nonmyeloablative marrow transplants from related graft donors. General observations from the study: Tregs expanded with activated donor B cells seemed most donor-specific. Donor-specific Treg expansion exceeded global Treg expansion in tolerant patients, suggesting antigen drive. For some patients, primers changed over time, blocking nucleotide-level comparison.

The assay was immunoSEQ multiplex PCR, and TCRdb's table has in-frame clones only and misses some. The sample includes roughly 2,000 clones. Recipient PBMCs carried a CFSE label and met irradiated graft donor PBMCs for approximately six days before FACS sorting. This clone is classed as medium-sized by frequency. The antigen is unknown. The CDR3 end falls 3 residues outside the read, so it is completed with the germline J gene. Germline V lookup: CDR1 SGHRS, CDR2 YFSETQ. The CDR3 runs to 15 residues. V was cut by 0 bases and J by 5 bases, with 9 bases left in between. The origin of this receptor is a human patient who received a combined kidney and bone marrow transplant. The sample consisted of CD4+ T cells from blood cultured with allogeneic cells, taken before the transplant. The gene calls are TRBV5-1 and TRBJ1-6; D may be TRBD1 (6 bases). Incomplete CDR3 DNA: TGCGCCAGCAGCTTGGACAGGGTAGATAATTCACCC. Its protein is CASSLDRVDNSP. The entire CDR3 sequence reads CASSLDRVDNSPLHF.